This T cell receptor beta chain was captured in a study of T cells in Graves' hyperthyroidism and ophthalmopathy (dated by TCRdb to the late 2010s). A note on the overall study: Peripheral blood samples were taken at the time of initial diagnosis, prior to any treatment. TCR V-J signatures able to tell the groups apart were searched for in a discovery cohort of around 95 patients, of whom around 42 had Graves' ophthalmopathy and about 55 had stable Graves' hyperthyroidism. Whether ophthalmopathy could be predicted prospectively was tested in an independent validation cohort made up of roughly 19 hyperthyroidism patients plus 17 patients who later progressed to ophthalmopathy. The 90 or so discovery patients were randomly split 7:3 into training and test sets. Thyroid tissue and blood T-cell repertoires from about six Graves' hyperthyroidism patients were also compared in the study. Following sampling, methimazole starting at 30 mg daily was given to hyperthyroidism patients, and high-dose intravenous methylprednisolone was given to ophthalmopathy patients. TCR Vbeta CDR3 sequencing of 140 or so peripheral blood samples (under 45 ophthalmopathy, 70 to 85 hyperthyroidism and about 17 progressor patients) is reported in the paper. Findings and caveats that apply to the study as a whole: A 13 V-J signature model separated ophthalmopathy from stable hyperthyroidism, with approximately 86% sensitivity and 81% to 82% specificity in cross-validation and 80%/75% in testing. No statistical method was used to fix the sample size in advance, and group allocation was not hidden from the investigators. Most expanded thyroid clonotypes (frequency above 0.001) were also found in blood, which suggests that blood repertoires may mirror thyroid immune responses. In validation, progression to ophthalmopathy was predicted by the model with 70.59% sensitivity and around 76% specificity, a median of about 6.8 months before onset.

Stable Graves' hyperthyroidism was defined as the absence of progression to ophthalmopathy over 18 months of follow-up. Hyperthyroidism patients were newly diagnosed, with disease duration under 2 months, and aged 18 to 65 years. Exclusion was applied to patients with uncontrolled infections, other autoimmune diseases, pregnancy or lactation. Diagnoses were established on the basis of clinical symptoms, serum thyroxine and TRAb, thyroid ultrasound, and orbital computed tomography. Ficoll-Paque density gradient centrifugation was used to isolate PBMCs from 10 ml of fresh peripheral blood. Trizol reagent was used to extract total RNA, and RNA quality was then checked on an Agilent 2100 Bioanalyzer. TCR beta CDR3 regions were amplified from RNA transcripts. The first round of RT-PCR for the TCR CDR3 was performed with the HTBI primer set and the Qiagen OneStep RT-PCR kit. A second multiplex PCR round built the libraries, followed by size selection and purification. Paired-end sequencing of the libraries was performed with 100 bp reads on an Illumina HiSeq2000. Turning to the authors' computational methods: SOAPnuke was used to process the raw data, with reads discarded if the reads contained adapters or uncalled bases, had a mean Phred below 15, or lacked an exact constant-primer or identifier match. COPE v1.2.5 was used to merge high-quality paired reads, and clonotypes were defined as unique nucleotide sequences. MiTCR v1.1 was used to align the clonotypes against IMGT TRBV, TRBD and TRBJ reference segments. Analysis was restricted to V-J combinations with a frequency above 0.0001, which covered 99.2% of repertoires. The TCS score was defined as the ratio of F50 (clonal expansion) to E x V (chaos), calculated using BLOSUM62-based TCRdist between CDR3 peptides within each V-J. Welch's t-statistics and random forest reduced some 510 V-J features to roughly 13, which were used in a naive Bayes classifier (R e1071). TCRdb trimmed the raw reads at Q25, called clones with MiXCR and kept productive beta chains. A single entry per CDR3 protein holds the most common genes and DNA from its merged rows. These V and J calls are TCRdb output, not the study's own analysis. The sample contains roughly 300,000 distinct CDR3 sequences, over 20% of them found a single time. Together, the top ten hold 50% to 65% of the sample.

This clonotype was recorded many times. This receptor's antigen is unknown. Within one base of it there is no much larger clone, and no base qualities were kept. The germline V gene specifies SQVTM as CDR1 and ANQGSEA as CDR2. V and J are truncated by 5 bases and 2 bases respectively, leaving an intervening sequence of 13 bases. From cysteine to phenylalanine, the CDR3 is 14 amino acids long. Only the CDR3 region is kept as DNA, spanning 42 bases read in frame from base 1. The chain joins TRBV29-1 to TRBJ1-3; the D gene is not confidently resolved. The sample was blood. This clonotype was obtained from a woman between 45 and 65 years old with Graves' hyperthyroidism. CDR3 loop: CSVRSIETGNTIYF. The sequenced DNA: TGCAGCGTTCGTTCGATTGAGACTGGAAACACCATATATTTT.